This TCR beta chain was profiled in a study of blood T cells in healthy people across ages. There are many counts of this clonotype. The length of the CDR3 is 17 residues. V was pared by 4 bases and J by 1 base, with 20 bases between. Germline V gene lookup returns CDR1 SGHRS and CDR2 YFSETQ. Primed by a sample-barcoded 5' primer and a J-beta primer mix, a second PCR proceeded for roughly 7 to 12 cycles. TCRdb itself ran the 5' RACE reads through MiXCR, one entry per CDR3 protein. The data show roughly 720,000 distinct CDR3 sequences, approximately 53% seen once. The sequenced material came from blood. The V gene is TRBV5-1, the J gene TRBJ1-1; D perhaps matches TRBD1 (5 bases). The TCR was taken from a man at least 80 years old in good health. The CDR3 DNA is TGCGCCAGCAGCCCCCTGGGCGTGGGGCGGACGAACACTGAAGCTTTCTTT. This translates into CASSPLGVGRTNTEAFF. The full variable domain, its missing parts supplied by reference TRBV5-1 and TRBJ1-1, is KAGVTQTPRYLIKTRGQQVTLSCSPISGHRSVSWYQQTPGQGLQFLFEYFSETQRNKGNFPGRFSGRQFSNSRSEMNVSTLELGDSALYLCASSPLGVGRTNTEAFFGQGTRLTVV.